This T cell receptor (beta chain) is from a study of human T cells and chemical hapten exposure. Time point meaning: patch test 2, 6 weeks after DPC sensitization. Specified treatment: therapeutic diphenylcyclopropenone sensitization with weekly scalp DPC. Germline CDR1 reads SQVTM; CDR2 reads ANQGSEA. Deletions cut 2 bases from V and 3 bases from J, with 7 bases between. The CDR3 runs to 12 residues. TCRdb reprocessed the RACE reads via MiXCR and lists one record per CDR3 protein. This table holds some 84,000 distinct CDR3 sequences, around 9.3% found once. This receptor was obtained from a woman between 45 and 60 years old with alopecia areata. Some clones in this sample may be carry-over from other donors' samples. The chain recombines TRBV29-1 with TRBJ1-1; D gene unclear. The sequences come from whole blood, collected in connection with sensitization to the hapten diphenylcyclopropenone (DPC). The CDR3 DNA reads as TGCAGCGTTGAATTCGGGGACACTGAAGCTTTCTTT. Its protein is CSVEFGDTEAFF.